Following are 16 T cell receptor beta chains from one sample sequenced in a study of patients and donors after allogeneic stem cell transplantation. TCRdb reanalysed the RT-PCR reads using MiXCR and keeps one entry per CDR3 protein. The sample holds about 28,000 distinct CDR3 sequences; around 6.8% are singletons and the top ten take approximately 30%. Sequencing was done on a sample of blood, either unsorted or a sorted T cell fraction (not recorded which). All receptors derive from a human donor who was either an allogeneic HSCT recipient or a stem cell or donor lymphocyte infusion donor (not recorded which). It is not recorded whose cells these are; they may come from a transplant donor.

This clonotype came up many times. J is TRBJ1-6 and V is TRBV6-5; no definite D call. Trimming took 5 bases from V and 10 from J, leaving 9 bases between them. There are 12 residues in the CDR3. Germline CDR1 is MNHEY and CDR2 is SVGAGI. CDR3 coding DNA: TGTGCCAGCAGTATGGCTGGCTCACCCCTCCACTTT. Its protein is CASSMAGSPLHF.

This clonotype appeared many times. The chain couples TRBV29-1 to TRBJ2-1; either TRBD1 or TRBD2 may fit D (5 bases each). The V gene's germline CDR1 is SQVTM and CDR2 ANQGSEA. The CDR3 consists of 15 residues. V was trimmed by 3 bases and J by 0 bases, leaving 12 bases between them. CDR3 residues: CSVDRDGLSYNEQFF. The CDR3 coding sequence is TGCAGCGTTGATCGGGACGGGCTCTCCTACAATGAGCAGTTCTTC.

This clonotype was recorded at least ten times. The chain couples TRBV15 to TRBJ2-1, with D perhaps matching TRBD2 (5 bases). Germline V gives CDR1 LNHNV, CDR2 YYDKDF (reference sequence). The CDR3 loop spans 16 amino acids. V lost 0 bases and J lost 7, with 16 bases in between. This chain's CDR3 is CATSREAALRGNEQFF. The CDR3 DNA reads TGTGCCACCAGCAGAGAAGCCGCGTTACGGGGTAATGAGCAGTTCTTC.

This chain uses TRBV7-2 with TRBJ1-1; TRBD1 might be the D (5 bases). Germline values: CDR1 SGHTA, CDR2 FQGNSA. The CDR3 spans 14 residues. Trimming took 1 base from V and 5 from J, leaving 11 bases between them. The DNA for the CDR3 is TGTGCCAGCAGCTTAGGGGGGAGTATTACTGAAGCTTTCTTT. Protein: CASSLGGSITEAFF.

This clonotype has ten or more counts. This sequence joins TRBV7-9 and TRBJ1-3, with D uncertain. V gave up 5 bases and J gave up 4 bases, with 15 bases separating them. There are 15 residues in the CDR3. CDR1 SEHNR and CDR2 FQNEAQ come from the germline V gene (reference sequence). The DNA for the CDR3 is TGTGCCAGCAGCCCATCCGGGCAAAGGGGAAACACCATATATTTT. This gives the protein CASSPSGQRGNTIYF.

CDR3 sequence: CASAYTGLQETQYF. CDR3 nucleotides: TGTGCCAGCGCCTACACAGGGCTCCAAGAGACCCAGTACTTC. The rearrangement joins TRBV12-3 or TRBV12-4 to TRBJ2-5, with D perhaps TRBD1 (6 bases). V gave up 8 bases and J gave up 1 base, with 14 bases separating them. CDR3 length equals 14 residues.

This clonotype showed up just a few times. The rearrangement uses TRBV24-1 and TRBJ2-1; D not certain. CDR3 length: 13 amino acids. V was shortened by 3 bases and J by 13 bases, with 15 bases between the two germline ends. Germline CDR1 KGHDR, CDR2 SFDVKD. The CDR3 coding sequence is TGTGCCACCAGTGATATTAGCATGAGTAGACAGTTCTTC. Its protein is CATSDISMSRQFF.

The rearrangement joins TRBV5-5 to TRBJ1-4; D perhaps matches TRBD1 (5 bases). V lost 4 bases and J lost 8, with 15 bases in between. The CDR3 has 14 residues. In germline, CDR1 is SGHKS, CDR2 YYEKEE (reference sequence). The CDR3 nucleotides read TGTGCCAGCAGCCCGGGGTGGGGGAAGGAAAAACTGTTTTTT. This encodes CASSPGWGKEKLFF.

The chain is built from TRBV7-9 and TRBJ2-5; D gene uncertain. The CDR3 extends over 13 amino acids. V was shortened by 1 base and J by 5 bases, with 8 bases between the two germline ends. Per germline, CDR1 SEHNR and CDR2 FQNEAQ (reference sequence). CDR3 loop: CASSLGPLETQYF. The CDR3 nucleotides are TGTGCCAGCAGCTTAGGCCCGCTGGAGACCCAGTACTTC.

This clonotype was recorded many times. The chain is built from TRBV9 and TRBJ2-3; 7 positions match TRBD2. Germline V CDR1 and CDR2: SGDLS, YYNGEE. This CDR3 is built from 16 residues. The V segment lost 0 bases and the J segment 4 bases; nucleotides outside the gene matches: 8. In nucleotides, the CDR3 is TGTGCCAGCAGCGTAGAGGGAGCGGGGTTCCCAGATACGCAGTATTTT. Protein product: CASSVEGAGFPDTQYF.

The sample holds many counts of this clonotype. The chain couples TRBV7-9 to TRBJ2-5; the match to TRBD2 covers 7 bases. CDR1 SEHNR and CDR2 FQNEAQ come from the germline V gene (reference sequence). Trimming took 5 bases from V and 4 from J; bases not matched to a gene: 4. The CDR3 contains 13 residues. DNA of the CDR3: TGTGCCAGCAGCCTAACTAGCGCAGAGACCCAGTACTTC. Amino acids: CASSLTSAETQYF.

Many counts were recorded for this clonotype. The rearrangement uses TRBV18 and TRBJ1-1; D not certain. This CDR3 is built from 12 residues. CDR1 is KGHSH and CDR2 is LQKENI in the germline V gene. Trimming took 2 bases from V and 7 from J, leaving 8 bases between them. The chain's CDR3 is CASSPSAVEAFF. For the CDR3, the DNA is TGTGCCAGCTCACCATCGGCGGTTGAAGCTTTCTTT.

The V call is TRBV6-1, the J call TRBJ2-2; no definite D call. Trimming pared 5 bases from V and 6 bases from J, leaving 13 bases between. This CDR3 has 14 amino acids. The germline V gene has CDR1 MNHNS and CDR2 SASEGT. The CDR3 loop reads CASSIVGSAGELFF. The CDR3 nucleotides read TGTGCCAGCAGTATCGTGGGGTCTGCCGGGGAGCTGTTTTTT.

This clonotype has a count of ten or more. The CDR3 DNA is TGTGCCAGCAGTTACCCGGAATCCGAAGCTTTCTTT. It specifies CASSYPESEAFF. The rearrangement links TRBV6-5 to TRBJ1-1; D is undetermined. Deletions cut 2 bases from V and 8 bases from J, with 9 bases between. This CDR3 has 12 residues. Per the germline V gene, CDR1 is MNHEY and CDR2 is SVGAGI.

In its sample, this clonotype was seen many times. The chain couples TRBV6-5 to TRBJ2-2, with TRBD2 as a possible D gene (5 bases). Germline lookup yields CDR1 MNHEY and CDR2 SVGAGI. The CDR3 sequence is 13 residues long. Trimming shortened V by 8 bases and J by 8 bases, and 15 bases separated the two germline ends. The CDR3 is CASGEHSGGELFF. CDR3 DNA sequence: TGTGCCAGCGGCGAGCATTCGGGGGGGGAGCTGTTTTTT.

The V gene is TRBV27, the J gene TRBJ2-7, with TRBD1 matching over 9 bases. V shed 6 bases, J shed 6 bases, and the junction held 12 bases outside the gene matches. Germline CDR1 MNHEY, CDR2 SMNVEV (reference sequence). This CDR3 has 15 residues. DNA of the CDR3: TGTGCCAGCAGCCTCACTTGGACAGGGGAGGGCGAGCAGTACTTC. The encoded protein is CASSLTWTGEGEQYF.